This T cell receptor (beta chain) was recorded in a study of cytomegalovirus exposure and HLA in healthy donors. Nominal health characterized the donors when sampled, though unrecorded immune exposures were likely. The germline gives CDR1 SGDLS, CDR2 YYNGEE. V gave up 0 bases and J gave up 0 bases, with 11 bases separating them. The CDR3 is made up of 16 amino acids. About this clone itself: No antigen is known for it.

Findings and caveats of the study: Presence/absence comparisons presumed near-even sequencing depth among donors.

The PCR was carried out with 60 Vbeta primers and 13 Jbeta primers. The method was immunoSEQ multiplex PCR; TCRdb's version includes in-frame clones alone and lacks a portion of them. Among over 100,000 clones listed, over 80% were seen once. The sample consisted of PBMCs. This chain connects TRBV9 to TRBJ2-3, with D possibly being TRBD2 (5 bases). The source of this sequence is a man aged 35 to 55 in good health and CMV-seronegative. In DNA form, the CDR3 reads TGTGCCAGCAGCGTAGGTAGCGCGGGCAGCACAGATACGCAGTATTTT. It codes for CASSVGSAGSTDTQYF. Supplemented by reference TRBV9 and TRBJ2-3, the full variable domain reads DSGVTQTPKHLITATGQRVTLRCSPRSGDLSVYWYQQSLDQGLQFLIQYYNGEERAKGNILERFSAQQFPDLHSELNLSSLELGDSALYFCASSVGSAGSTDTQYFGPGTRLTVL.